This T cell receptor (beta chain) was recovered during a study of identical twins. Regarding the study as a whole: Without tracking the same donors, conclusions rested on cross-sectional statistical analysis. Because invariant MAIT and iNKT cells could be present, zero-insertion analyses could be partly confounded.

Germline values: CDR1 LGHDT, CDR2 YNNKEL (reference sequence). V lost 7 bases, J lost 2 bases, and 4 bases stayed unmatched. CDR3 size: 13 residues. The sample holds a few counts of this clonotype. Its matching antigen is unknown. MiXCR was run by TCRdb on the 5' RACE reads, yielding one entry per CDR3 protein. The sample has around 670,000 distinct CDR3 sequences, around 5.7% seen once. The receptor was derived from a man between 18 and 29 years old in good health. Sequenced material: naive T cells sorted from blood. This chain joins TRBV3-1 and TRBJ2-7; 8 bases are a match to TRBD1. CDR3 DNA: TGTGCCAGCACCCTACAGGGGGCCTACGAGCAGTACTTC. Translation gives CASTLQGAYEQYF.